This is a list of T cell receptor beta chains from one sample in a study of cytomegalovirus exposure and HLA in healthy donors. Here immunoSEQ multiplex PCR was the method, and the copy in TCRdb shows in-frame clones only, minus some. Among approximately 270,000 clones listed, around 87% were seen once. What was sequenced was PBMCs. The receptors come from a woman aged 18-29 years in good health and CMV-seronegative. Each CDR3 is given with its conserved first and last residue. The D gene is left open where the match is weak. Clone size is not always given. Where it is, it says once, few, many or a class for expanded clones.

>.|TRBV1|.|TRBJ2-7
CTSSATSVRSYEQYF
TGCACCAGCAGCGCCACTAGCGTTAGATCCTACGAGCAGTACTTC
>.|TRBV28|.|TRBJ1-3
CASSWGGTVVSNTIYF
TGTGCCAGCAGTTGGGGAGGGACGGTGGTCAGCAACACCATATATTTT
>.|TRBV6-5|once|TRBJ1-1
CASIPDGGGGTEAFF
TGTGCCAGCATCCCTGATGGGGGCGGCGGCACTGAAGCTTTCTTT
>.|TRBV9|.|TRBJ1-3
CASSSWGGGTAGNTIYF
TGTGCCAGCAGCTCCTGGGGGGGAGGGACCGCCGGAAACACCATATATTTT
>.|TRBV2|.|TRBJ1-1
CASSSTSDSGVWMNTEAFF
TGTGCCAGCAGTTCTACGTCCGACAGTGGCGTATGGATGAACACTGAAGCTTTCTTT
>.|TRBV5-1|.|TRBJ2-6
CASSLSGVLNSGANVLTF
TGCGCCAGCAGCTTGTCCGGGGTCCTGAACTCTGGGGCCAACGTCCTGACTTTC
>TRBD1|TRBV5-1|.|TRBJ1-1
CASSLSPGQEAFF
TGCGCCAGCAGCTTATCCCCGGGACAGGAAGCTTTCTTT
>.|TRBV9|.|TRBJ1-2
CASSGASEANYGYTF
TGTGCCAGCAGCGGCGCCAGCGAAGCTAACTATGGCTACACCTTC
>TRBD1|TRBV13|once|TRBJ1-2
CASSSDRGFFYGYTF
TGTGCCAGCAGCTCGGACAGGGGGTTCTTCTATGGCTACACCTTC
>.|TRBV10-2|.|TRBJ2-5
CASRPGTQETQYF
TGCGCCAGCAGACCGGGAACCCAAGAGACCCAGTACTTC
>TRBD1|TRBV5-4|.|TRBJ2-3
CASSFRTGTTDTQYF
TGTGCCAGCAGCTTCCGGACAGGGACCACAGATACGCAGTATTTT
>TRBD1|TRBV5-1|.|TRBJ2-1
CASSPGQLNNEQFF
TGCGCCAGCAGCCCGGGACAGTTGAACAATGAGCAGTTCTTC
>.|TRBV18|.|TRBJ2-5
CASSPQGYQETQYF
TGTGCCAGCTCACCACAGGGGTACCAAGAGACCCAGTACTTC
>.|TRBV19|.|TRBJ1-4
CASSVRGRASEKLFF
TGTGCCAGTAGTGTGAGGGGGAGGGCGAGTGAAAAACTGTTTTTT
>.|TRBV7-9|.|TRBJ2-5
CASSLAGAQETQYF
TGTGCCAGCAGCTTAGCGGGGGCCCAAGAGACCCAGTACTTC
>.|TRBV4-1|.|TRBJ2-7
CASSHPAGPSSYEQYF
TGCGCCAGCAGCCACCCCGCTGGGCCAAGCTCCTACGAGCAGTACTTC
>TRBD2|TRBV10-1|.|TRBJ2-1
CASSESGLAGKNEQFF
TGCGCCAGCAGTGAGTCGGGACTAGCGGGGAAGAATGAGCAGTTCTTC
>TRBD1|TRBV27|.|TRBJ1-2
CASRWTGGHYGYTF
TGTGCCAGCAGATGGACAGGGGGACACTATGGCTACACCTTC
>.|TRBV6-1|.|TRBJ1-2
CASSDFRQLVFGGYTF
TGTGCCAGCAGTGATTTCAGACAGTTGGTCTTTGGTGGCTACACCTTC
>TRBD2|TRBV27|few|TRBJ2-1
CASSQGGAGEGNEQFF
TGTGCCAGCAGCCAGGGAGGGGCGGGGGAAGGCAATGAGCAGTTCTTC
>.|TRBV18|.|TRBJ2-3
CASSPQARRAQYF
TGTGCCAGCTCACCACAGGCCCGTCGGGCGCAGTATTTT
>TRBD1|TRBV15|.|TRBJ1-2
CATSMQGARDGYTF
TGTGCCACCAGCATGCAGGGGGCGCGTGATGGCTACACCTTC
>.|TRBV6-1|.|TRBJ1-2
CASSEEFGREFNGYTF
TGTGCCAGCAGTGAAGAATTTGGCAGGGAATTTAATGGCTACACCTTC
>TRBD2|TRBV6-4|once|TRBJ2-3
CASSDWSSGGPDTQYF
TGTGCCAGCAGTGACTGGTCAAGCGGGGGGCCAGATACGCAGTATTTT
>.|TRBV27|.|TRBJ2-6
CASSLAGSGANVLTF
TGTGCCAGCAGTTTAGCAGGTTCTGGGGCCAACGTCCTGACTTTC
>.|TRBV10-2|once|TRBJ2-1
CASRSDYNEQFF
TGCGCCAGCAGGAGCGACTACAATGAGCAGTTCTTC
>TRBD1|TRBV6-6|.|TRBJ1-5
CASTTGGAGFNQPQHF
TGTGCCAGTACGACAGGGGGCGCGGGTTTTAATCAGCCCCAGCATTTT
>.|TRBV5-1|.|TRBJ2-1
CASSPGQTHEQFF
TGCGCCAGCAGCCCGGGACAAACACATGAGCAGTTCTTC
>.|TRBV5-4|.|TRBJ2-7
CASSQDYHSYEQYF
TGTGCCAGCAGCCAGGACTACCACTCCTACGAGCAGTACTTC
>TRBD1|TRBV15|.|TRBJ1-5
CATSRDRGTGEKPQHF
TGTGCCACCAGCAGAGATAGGGGGACAGGGGAAAAGCCCCAGCATTTT
>.|TRBV5-1|.|TRBJ1-6
CASSATETPTGPLHF
TGCGCCAGCAGCGCGACAGAAACTCCTACCGGACCCCTCCACTTT
>TRBD2|TRBV18|.|TRBJ2-1
CASSSGLAGYNEQFF
TGTGCCAGCTCATCCGGACTAGCGGGGTACAATGAGCAGTTCTTC
>TRBD1|TRBV7-8|once|TRBJ1-5
CASSLVRQGNQPQHF
TGTGCCAGCAGCTTAGTACGACAGGGGAATCAGCCCCAGCATTTT
>.|TRBV18|.|TRBJ1-1
CASSLGASLNTEAFF
TGTGCCAGCTCGCTGGGGGCCTCTCTGAACACTGAAGCTTTCTTT
>.|TRBV6-5|once|TRBJ1-4
CASSYDRLNEKLFF
TGTGCCAGCAGTTATGACAGACTCAATGAAAAACTGTTTTTT
>TRBD1|TRBV6-1|.|TRBJ1-4
CASSEDRGHLATNEKLFF
TGTGCCAGCAGTGAGGACAGGGGGCACCTTGCAACTAATGAAAAACTGTTTTTT
>TRBD1|TRBV5-1|.|TRBJ2-5
CASSSRTGTGETQYF
TGCGCCAGCAGCTCCCGGACAGGGACGGGGGAGACCCAGTACTTC
>.|TRBV19|.|TRBJ1-5
CASMGGPSNQPQHF
TGTGCCAGTATGGGGGGACCTAGCAATCAGCCCCAGCATTTT
>TRBD1|TRBV4-1|.|TRBJ1-6
CASSPGTGGMYSPLHF
TGCGCCAGCAGCCCCGGGACAGGGGGCATGTATTCACCCCTCCACTTT
>.|TRBV10-2|once|TRBJ1-5
CASSESTNQPQHF
TGCGCCAGCAGTGAGTCCACTAATCAGCCCCAGCATTTT
>TRBD1|TRBV7-8|.|TRBJ1-2
CASSSDRGLGYTF
TGTGCCAGCAGCTCCGACAGGGGGCTCGGCTACACCTTC
>TRBD1|TRBV7-9|.|TRBJ1-4
CASSLVYGRGFANEKLFF
TGTGCCAGCAGCTTAGTTTATGGCAGGGGGTTCGCTAATGAAAAACTGTTTTTT
>TRBD1|TRBV5-4|.|TRBJ2-7
CASSLPGTGGAYEQYF
TGTGCCAGCAGTCTACCGGGGACAGGGGGCGCCTACGAGCAGTACTTC
>.|TRBV6-1|.|TRBJ1-5
CASSESIETAYSNQPQHF
TGTGCCAGCAGTGAAAGTATAGAGACAGCTTATAGCAATCAGCCCCAGCATTTT
>TRBD1|TRBV2|.|TRBJ1-5
CASRKTGVGNQPQHF
TGTGCCAGCAGAAAAACAGGGGTGGGCAATCAGCCCCAGCATTTT
>TRBD1|TRBV28|.|TRBJ1-1
CASSAGQGGTEAFF
TGTGCCAGCAGCGCCGGACAGGGAGGCACTGAAGCTTTCTTT